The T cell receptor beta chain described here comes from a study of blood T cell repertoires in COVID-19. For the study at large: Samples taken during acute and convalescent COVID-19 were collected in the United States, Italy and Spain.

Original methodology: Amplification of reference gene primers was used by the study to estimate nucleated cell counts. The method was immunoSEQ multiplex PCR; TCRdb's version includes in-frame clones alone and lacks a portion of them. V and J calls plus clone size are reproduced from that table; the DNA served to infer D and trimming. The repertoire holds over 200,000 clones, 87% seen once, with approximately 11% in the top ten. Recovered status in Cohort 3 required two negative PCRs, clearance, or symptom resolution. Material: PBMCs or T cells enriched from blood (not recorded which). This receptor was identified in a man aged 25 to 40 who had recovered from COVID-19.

CDR3 sequence (DNA): TGTGCCAGCAGCCGACTCGGGAACAGACTAGCGGCGGTGGGGGATGAGCAGTTCTTC. Amino acid sequence: CASSRLGNRLAAVGDEQFF. This chain links TRBV3-1 (or the pseudogene TRBV3-2) with TRBJ2-1; 9 nucleotides agree with TRBD2. Germline CDR1 LGHDT, CDR2 YNNKEL (reference sequence). CDR3 length: 19 residues. Trimming took 4 bases from V and 8 from J; bases not matched to a gene: 21.